This record covers a single T cell receptor beta chain. In this sample, this clonotype turned up a few times. Its antigen remains undetermined. No base-level quality is on record; no much larger clone is a single base apart. The donors were around 39 Caucasian individuals from Russia, aged roughly 6 to 90 years, who were systemically healthy. Each donor gave ten milliliters of peripheral blood, drawn into EDTA-treated Vacutainer tubes. PBMCs were isolated by Ficoll-Paque density-gradient centrifugation, with at least 7 million obtained per sample. Total RNA, at least 5.5 micrograms per sample, was extracted from PBMCs with Trizol reagent. Naive CD45RAhigh/CD27high T cell percentages were measured by flow cytometry on a PBMC aliquot from every donor. The sample is drawn from a study of blood T cells in healthy people across ages (dated by TCRdb to the mid-2010s). For the wider study: In model experiments, template switching captured about one uniquely barcoded TCR beta cDNA molecule for every two T cells. To avoid experimental bias, donors of different ages were spread randomly across the sequencing lanes. To track age-related changes in TCR beta repertoire diversity, the study relied on deep sequencing normalized with unique cDNA molecular identifiers. Two additional independent replicas of 1 million unique cDNA reads from the same blood draw were analyzed for two donors (one aged 18 to 30 and one aged 80 or older). The donors were divided into four age groups: young (average 16 years), middle-aged (approximately 39), aged (approximately 62) and long-lived (approximately 74).

CDR1 and CDR2 were assigned from the germline V gene (reference sequence) as DFQATT and SNEGSKA. Taken from cysteine to phenylalanine, the CDR3 has 15 residues. The DNA shown is the 45-base CDR3, in frame from base 1. Ends trimmed: V by 1 base, J by 3 bases; bases unmatched to a gene: 4. On the study overall, not on this receptor specifically: Because donor CMV infection status was unknown, age-related changes in expanded clonotypes were potentially confounded. Bulk unsorted PBMC profiling prevented conclusive comparison of naive and antigen-experienced compartments. Compared with the aged group, the long-lived group had more naive CD4+ T cells, fewer expanded clones and increased TCR diversity, suggesting age selection. Total diversity estimates from one million sequenced T cells were considered lower bounds and underestimates. As age increased, observed TCR beta diversity per million T cells dropped in a roughly linear way, and a significant reduction was already evident by age 40. There was a strong correlation between observed TCR beta diversity and the percentage of naive T cells measured by flow cytometry.

Library construction relied on 5' RACE. Sequenced using an Illumina HiSeq 2500. A second about 7 to 12 cycle PCR used a sample-barcoded 5' primer and a J-beta primer mix. A unique molecular identifier was introduced onto each TCR beta cDNA molecule by a template-switch 5' adaptor carrying 12 random nucleotides. Each sample yielded at least 3 million CDR3-containing paired-end reads. All of the RNA was converted into first-strand cDNA using the Mint cDNA synthesis kit, with a TRBC-specific oligonucleotide serving as the primer. Following uracil-DNA glycosylase treatment, all cDNA underwent a first 18-cycle PCR with the universal primers M1SS and BC2_uni_R. In the paper's pipeline: Normalization of each sample was performed by random selection of 1 million high-quality reads, each carrying a distinct molecular identifier. Reads sharing molecular identifiers were discarded rather than binned into consensus sequences. MiTCR, set to a Q25 quality threshold and the strictest error-elimination algorithm, was used for CDR3 identification, clonotype clustering and error correction. A nonparametric unseen species model with Euler transformation was used to estimate a lower bound on total TCR beta diversity. The raw public reads went through TCRdb reprocessing: fastp at Q25, MiXCR clone calling, in-frame beta chains kept. Records with the same CDR3 protein are collapsed into one entry carrying the most frequent genes and DNA. TCRdb's processing, not the study's, gives the V and J calls here. Here the sample has more than 500,000 distinct CDR3 sequences; 25% to 30% occur a single time. Of the sample, approximately 17% is held by the ten largest clones.

Recombination connected TRBV20-1 to TRBJ1-4; a stretch of 8 junction bases matches TRBD1. This sequence originates from a woman between 70 and 85 years old in good health. The sequencing sample was made of blood. The CDR3 is CSARGPGQANEKLFF. The base sequence is TGCAGTGCTAGAGGGCCGGGACAGGCTAATGAAAAACTGTTTTTT.